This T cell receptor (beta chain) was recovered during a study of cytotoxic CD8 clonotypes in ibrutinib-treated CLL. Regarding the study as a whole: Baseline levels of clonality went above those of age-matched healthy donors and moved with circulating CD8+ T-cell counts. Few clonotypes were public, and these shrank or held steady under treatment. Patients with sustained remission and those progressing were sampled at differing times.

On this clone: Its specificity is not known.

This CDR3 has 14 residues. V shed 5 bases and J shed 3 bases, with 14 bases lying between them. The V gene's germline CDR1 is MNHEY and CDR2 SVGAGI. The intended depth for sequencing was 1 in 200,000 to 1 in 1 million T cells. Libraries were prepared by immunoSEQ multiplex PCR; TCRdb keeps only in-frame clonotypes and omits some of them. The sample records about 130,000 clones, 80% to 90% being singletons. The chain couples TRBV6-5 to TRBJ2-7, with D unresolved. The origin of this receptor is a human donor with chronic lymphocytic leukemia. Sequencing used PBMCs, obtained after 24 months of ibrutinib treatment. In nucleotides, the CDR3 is TGTGCCAGCAGTATGACTTTTTCGGGCTACGAGCAGTACTTC. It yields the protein CASSMTFSGYEQYF.